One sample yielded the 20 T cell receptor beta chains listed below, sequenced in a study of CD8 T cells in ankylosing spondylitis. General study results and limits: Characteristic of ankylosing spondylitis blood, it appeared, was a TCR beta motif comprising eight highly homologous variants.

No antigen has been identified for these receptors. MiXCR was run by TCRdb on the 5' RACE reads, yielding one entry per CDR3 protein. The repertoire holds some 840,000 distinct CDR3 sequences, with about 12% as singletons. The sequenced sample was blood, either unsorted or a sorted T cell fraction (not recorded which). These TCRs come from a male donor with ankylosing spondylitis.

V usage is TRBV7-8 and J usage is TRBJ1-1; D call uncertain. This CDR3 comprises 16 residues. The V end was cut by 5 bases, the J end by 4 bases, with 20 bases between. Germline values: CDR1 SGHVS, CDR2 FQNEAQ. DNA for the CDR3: TGTGCCAGCAGCCAAAATCCTCCGGGGTTTGGCACTGAAGCTTTCTTT. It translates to CASSQNPPGFGTEAFF.

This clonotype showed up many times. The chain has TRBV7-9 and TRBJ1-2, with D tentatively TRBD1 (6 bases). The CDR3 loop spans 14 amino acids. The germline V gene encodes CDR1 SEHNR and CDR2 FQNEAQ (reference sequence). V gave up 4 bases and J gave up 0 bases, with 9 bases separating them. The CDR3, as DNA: TGTGCCAGCAGCTCTCGGACAGCTAACTATGGCTACACCTTC. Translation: CASSSRTANYGYTF.

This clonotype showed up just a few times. CDR3 in amino acids: CSVRDRGGNQPQHF. The CDR3 DNA reads as TGCAGCGTTCGGGACCGTGGAGGCAATCAGCCCCAGCATTTT. The chain is built from TRBV29-1 and TRBJ1-5; perhaps TRBD1 as D (5 bases). The CDR3 spans 14 residues. Germline V gives CDR1 SQVTM, CDR2 ANQGSEA. The V end lost 5 bases, the J end lost 2 bases, and 13 bases lay between the germline ends. Complete variable domain (other parts from reference TRBV29-1 and TRBJ1-5): SAVISQKPSRDICQRGTSLTIQCQVDSQVTMMFWYRQQPGQSLTLIATANQGSEATYESGFVIDKFPISRPNLTFSTLTVSNMSPEDSSIYLCSVRDRGGNQPQHFGDGTRLSIL.

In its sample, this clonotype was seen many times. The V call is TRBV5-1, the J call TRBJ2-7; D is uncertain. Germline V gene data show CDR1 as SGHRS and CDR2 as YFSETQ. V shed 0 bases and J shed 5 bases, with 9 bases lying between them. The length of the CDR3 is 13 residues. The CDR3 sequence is CASSLGQQDEQYF. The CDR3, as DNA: TGCGCCAGCAGCTTGGGACAACAAGACGAGCAGTACTTC.

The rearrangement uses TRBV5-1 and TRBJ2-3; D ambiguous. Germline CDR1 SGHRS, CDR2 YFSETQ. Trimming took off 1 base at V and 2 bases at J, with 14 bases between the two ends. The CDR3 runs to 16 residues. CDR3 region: CASSLSGRPHTDTQYF. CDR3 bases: TGCGCCAGCAGCTTGTCCGGGCGTCCTCACACAGATACGCAGTATTTT.

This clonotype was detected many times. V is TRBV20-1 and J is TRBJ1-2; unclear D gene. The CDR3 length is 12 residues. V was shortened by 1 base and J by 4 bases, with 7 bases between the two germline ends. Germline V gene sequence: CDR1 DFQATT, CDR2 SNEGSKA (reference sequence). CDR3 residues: CSARALTYGYTF. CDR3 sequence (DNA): TGCAGTGCTAGAGCCCTAACCTATGGCTACACCTTC.

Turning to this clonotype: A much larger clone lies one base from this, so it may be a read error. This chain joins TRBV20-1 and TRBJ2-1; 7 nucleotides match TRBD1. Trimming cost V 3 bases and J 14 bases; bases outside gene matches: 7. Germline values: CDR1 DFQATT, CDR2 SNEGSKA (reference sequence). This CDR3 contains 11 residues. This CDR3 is CSASSGQEKFF. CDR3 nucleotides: TGCAGTGCTAGTTCCGGACAGGAGAAGTTCTTC.

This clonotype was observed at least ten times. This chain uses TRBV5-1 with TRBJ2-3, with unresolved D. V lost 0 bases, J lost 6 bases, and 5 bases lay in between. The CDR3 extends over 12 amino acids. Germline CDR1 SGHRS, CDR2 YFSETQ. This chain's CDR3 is CASSLGFDTQYF. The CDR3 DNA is TGCGCCAGCAGCTTGGGGTTTGATACGCAGTATTTT. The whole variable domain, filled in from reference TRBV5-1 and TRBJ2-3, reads KAGVTQTPRYLIKTRGQQVTLSCSPISGHRSVSWYQQTPGQGLQFLFEYFSETQRNKGNFPGRFSGRQFSNSRSEMNVSTLELGDSALYLCASSLGFDTQYFGPGTRLTVL.

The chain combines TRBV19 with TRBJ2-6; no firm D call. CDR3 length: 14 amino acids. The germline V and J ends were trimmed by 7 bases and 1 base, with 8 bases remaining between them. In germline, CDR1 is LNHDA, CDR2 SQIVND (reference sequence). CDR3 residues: CASIQTSGANVLTF. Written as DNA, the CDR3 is TGTGCCAGTATTCAGACTTCTGGGGCCAACGTCCTGACTTTC. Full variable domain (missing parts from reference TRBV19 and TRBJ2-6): DGGITQSPKYLFRKEGQNVTLSCEQNLNHDAMYWYRQDPGQGLRLIYYSQIVNDFQKGDIAEGYSVSREKKESFPLTVTSAQKNPTAFYLCASIQTSGANVLTFGAGSRLTVL.

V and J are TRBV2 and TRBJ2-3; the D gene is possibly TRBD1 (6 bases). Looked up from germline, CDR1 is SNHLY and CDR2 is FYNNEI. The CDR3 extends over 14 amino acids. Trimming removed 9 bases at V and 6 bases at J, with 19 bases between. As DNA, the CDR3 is TGTGCCAGTGGCCGGGACACCGACTCCGATACGCAGTATTTT. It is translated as CASGRDTDSDTQYF.

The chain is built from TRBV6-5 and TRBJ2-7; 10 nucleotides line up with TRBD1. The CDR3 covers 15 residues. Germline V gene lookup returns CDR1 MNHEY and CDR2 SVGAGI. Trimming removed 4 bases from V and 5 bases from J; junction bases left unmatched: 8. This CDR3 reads CASSLPGQGINEQYF. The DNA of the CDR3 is TGTGCCAGCAGTTTACCGGGACAGGGGATCAACGAGCAGTACTTC.

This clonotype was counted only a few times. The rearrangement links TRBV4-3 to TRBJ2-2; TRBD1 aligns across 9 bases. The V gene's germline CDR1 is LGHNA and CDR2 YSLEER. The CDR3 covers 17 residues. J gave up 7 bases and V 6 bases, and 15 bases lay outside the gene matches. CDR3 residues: CASSGRLGDRVVGELFF. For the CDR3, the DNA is TGCGCCAGCAGTGGAAGGTTGGGGGACAGGGTTGTCGGGGAGCTGTTTTTT.

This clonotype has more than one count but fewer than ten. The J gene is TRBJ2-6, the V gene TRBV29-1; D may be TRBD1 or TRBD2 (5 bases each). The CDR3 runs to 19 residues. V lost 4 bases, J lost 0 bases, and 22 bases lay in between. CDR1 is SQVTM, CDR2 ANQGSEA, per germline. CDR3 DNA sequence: TGCAGCGTTGTATTAACGAGGTGGGACGGAGGCTCTGGGGCCAACGTCCTGACTTTC. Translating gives CSVVLTRWDGGSGANVLTF.

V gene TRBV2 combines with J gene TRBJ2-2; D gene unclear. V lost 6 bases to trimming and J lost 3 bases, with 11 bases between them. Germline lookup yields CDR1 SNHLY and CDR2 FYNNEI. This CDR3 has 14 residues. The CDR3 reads CASRDIRDTGELFF. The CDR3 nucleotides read TGTGCCAGCAGGGATATACGCGACACCGGGGAGCTGTTTTTT.

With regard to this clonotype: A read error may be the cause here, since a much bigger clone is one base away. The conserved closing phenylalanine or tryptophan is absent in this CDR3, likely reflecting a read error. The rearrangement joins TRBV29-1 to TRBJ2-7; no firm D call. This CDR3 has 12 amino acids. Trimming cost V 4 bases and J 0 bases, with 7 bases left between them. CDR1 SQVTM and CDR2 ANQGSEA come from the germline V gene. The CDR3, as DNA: TGCAGCGTTGGCCTAGTCTCCTACGAGCAGTACATC. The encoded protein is CSVGLVSYEQYI.

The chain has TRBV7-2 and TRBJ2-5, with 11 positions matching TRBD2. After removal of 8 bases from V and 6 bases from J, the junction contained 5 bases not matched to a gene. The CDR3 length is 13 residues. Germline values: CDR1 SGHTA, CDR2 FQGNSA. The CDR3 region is CASSTSGGKTQYF. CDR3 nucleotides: TGTGCCAGCTCCACTAGCGGGGGAAAGACCCAGTACTTC.

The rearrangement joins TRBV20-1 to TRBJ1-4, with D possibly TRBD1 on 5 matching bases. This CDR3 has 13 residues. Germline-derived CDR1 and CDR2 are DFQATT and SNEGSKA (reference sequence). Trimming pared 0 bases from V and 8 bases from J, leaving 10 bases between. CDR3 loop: CSAREGGGEKLFF. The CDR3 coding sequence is TGCAGTGCTAGAGAGGGGGGAGGAGAAAAACTGTTTTTT.

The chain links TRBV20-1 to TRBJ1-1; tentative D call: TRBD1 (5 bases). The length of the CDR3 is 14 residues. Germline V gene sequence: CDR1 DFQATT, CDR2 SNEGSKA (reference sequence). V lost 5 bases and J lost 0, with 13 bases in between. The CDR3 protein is CSAAEKGLNTEAFF. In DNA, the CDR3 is TGCAGTGCTGCCGAGAAGGGGTTGAACACTGAAGCTTTCTTT.

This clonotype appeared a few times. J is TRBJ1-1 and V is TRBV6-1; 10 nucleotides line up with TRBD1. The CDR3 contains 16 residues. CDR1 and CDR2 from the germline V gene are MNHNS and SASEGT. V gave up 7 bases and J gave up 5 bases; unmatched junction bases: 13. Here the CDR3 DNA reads TGTGCCAGCATCTCAACGCCGGGACAGGGGTGGACTGAAGCTTTCTTT. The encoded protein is CASISTPGQGWTEAFF.

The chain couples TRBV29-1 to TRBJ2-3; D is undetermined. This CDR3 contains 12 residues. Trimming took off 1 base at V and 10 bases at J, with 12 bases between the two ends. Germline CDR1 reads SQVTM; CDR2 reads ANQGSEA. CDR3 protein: CSVEVGAVSQYF. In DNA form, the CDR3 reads TGCAGCGTTGAAGTCGGCGCCGTGTCGCAGTATTTT.